These 12 T cell receptor beta chains were all obtained from the same sample, sequenced in a study of T cell responses to AZD1222 COVID-19 vaccine. Assay: immunoSEQ multiplex PCR; the TCRdb copy retains only in-frame clones and omits some. The sample has approximately 80,000 clones; around 89% are singletons. Source: peripheral blood, taken on day 0 of AZD1222 vaccination. All receptors derive from an adult in good health.

The genes are TRBV15 and TRBJ1-4; D possibly corresponds to TRBD1 (5 bases). CDR1 LNHNV and CDR2 YYDKDF come from the germline V gene (reference sequence). The CDR3 length is 15 residues. V was cut by 1 base and J by 8 bases, with 14 bases left in between. CDR3 in amino acids: CATSRVEGGGEKLFF. CDR3 in DNA: TGTGCCACCAGCAGAGTCGAGGGCGGGGGGGAAAAACTGTTTTTT.

The chain recombines TRBV12-5 with TRBJ2-3; TRBD1 aligns across 10 bases. V shed 5 bases and J 3 bases; nucleotides not matched to a gene: 5. Germline CDR1 reads LGHNT; CDR2 reads FRNRAP. The CDR3 contains 15 residues. The CDR3 sequence: CASGGGTGETDTQYF. For the CDR3, the DNA is TGTGCTAGTGGTGGGGGGACAGGGGAGACAGATACGCAGTATTTT.

The V gene is TRBV7-3, the J gene TRBJ2-2; TRBD1 aligns across 10 bases. There are 15 residues in the CDR3. The ends lost 5 bases at V and 7 bases at J; junction bases unmatched: 7. Looked up from germline, CDR1 is SGHTA and CDR2 is FQGTGA. The CDR3: CASSPKGQGIGELFF. As DNA, the CDR3 is TGTGCCAGCAGCCCGAAGGGACAGGGGATCGGGGAGCTGTTTTTT.

The chain couples TRBV7-8 to TRBJ2-7; 12 nucleotides align to TRBD2. Germline-derived CDR1 and CDR2 are SGHVS and FQNEAQ. Losses at the gene ends were 8 bases for V and 2 bases for J; bases not matched to a gene: 10. CDR3 length: 16 amino acids. CDR3 protein: CASRGLAGSVPYEQYF. The CDR3 DNA sequence: TGTGCCAGCCGCGGACTAGCGGGGTCGGTACCCTACGAGCAGTACTTC.

J is TRBJ1-2 and V is TRBV29-1; 8 bases are a match to TRBD1. Unmatched junction bases numbered 13, after V lost 6 bases and J lost 4 bases. The CDR3 contains 15 residues. The germline CDR1 and CDR2 sequences are SQVTM and ANQGSEA. The CDR3 DNA reads TGCAGCGTGGGGAGGTCGACAGGGGCTGGCTATGGCTACACCTTC. It specifies CSVGRSTGAGYGYTF.

The rearrangement joins TRBV4-2 to TRBJ1-1, with D maybe TRBD1 (5 bases). Looked up from germline, CDR1 is LGHNA and CDR2 is YNFKEQ. The CDR3 has 17 residues. V was clipped by 1 base and J by 3 bases, with 18 bases between them. This CDR3 is CASSQGGVRVKYTEAFF. DNA for the CDR3: TGTGCCAGCAGCCAAGGAGGGGTCAGGGTAAAATACACTGAAGCTTTCTTT.

This sequence joins TRBV7-2 and TRBJ1-2; 11 positions match TRBD1. Germline-derived CDR1 and CDR2 are SGHTA and FQGNSA. The length of the CDR3 is 14 residues. Trimming at V came to 8 bases and at J to 7 bases, leaving 9 bases not matched to a gene. As DNA, the CDR3 is TGTGCCAGCCGGTCCACGGGACAGGGGGGTGGCTACACCTTC. Translation gives CASRSTGQGGGYTF.

V usage is TRBV14 and J usage is TRBJ2-5; unclear D gene. This CDR3 contains 12 residues. With 6 bases removed from V and 5 bases from J, the gap between germline ends came to 10 bases. Per germline, CDR1 SGHDN and CDR2 FVKESK. CDR3 DNA: TGTGCCAGCAGTCAAAAGAGGGAGACCCAGTACTTC. It yields the protein CASSQKRETQYF.

This rearrangement joins TRBV7-8 to TRBJ1-5; unclear D gene. CDR1 SGHVS and CDR2 FQNEAQ come from the germline V gene. The ends were cut back, 4 bases at V and 2 bases at J, with 9 bases in the middle. The CDR3 sequence is 14 residues long. The CDR3 spells CASSSHWGNQPQHF. CDR3 nucleotides: TGTGCCAGCAGCTCCCACTGGGGCAATCAGCCCCAGCATTTT.

This chain joins TRBV6-5 and TRBJ1-1, with D perhaps matching TRBD1 (6 bases). Trimming took off 4 bases at V and 0 bases at J, with 12 bases between the two ends. The CDR3 is 15 amino acids. Germline CDR1 is MNHEY and CDR2 is SVGAGI. CDR3 DNA sequence: TGTGCCAGCAGTTTCGGACAGAGGATGAACACTGAAGCTTTCTTT. Its translation: CASSFGQRMNTEAFF.

The chain is built from TRBV5-8 and TRBJ2-7; 8 bases match TRBD1. Germline assignment: CDR1 SGHTS and CDR2 YDEGEE. The CDR3 totals 15 residues. The ends lost 2 bases at V and 1 base at J; junction bases unmatched: 5. The CDR3 reads CASSFGTGVSYEQYF. CDR3 bases: TGTGCCAGCAGCTTCGGGACAGGAGTTTCCTACGAGCAGTACTTC.

V usage is TRBV6-1 and J usage is TRBJ2-7, with D unclear. The length of the CDR3 is 14 residues. From germline, CDR1 is MNHNS and CDR2 SASEGT. The V end was cut by 0 bases, the J end by 3 bases, with 9 bases between. CDR3 sequence (DNA): TGTGCCAGCAGTGAAGCCGGACGGATCTACGAGCAGTACTTC. This translates into CASSEAGRIYEQYF.